This T cell receptor beta chain comes out of a study of T cells expressing NK-cell markers. As for the study in general: In the group of eight sequenced donors, seven were HCMV-seropositive and one was seronegative. General study results and limits: CD8+ T cells in a handful of donors included dominant NKG2C+ clonotypes at about 1.0-8%.

Germline-derived CDR1 and CDR2 are LGHNA and YSLEER. The CDR3 sequence is 15 residues long. Comment on this clonotype: As yet, its antigen is unknown.

From the 5' RACE reads, TCRdb lists one entry per CDR3 protein and no DNA. Its clone listing holds almost 450,000 distinct CDR3 sequences. The sequenced sample consisted of blood T cells: a sorted CD56 or NKG2C T cell subset, CD4+ or CD8+ T cells, or bulk PBMC T cells (not recorded which). This receptor was identified in a woman between 18 and 75 years old in good health. The chain employs TRBV4-3 and TRBJ2-1. The CDR3 region is CASSQAGYPYNEQFF.